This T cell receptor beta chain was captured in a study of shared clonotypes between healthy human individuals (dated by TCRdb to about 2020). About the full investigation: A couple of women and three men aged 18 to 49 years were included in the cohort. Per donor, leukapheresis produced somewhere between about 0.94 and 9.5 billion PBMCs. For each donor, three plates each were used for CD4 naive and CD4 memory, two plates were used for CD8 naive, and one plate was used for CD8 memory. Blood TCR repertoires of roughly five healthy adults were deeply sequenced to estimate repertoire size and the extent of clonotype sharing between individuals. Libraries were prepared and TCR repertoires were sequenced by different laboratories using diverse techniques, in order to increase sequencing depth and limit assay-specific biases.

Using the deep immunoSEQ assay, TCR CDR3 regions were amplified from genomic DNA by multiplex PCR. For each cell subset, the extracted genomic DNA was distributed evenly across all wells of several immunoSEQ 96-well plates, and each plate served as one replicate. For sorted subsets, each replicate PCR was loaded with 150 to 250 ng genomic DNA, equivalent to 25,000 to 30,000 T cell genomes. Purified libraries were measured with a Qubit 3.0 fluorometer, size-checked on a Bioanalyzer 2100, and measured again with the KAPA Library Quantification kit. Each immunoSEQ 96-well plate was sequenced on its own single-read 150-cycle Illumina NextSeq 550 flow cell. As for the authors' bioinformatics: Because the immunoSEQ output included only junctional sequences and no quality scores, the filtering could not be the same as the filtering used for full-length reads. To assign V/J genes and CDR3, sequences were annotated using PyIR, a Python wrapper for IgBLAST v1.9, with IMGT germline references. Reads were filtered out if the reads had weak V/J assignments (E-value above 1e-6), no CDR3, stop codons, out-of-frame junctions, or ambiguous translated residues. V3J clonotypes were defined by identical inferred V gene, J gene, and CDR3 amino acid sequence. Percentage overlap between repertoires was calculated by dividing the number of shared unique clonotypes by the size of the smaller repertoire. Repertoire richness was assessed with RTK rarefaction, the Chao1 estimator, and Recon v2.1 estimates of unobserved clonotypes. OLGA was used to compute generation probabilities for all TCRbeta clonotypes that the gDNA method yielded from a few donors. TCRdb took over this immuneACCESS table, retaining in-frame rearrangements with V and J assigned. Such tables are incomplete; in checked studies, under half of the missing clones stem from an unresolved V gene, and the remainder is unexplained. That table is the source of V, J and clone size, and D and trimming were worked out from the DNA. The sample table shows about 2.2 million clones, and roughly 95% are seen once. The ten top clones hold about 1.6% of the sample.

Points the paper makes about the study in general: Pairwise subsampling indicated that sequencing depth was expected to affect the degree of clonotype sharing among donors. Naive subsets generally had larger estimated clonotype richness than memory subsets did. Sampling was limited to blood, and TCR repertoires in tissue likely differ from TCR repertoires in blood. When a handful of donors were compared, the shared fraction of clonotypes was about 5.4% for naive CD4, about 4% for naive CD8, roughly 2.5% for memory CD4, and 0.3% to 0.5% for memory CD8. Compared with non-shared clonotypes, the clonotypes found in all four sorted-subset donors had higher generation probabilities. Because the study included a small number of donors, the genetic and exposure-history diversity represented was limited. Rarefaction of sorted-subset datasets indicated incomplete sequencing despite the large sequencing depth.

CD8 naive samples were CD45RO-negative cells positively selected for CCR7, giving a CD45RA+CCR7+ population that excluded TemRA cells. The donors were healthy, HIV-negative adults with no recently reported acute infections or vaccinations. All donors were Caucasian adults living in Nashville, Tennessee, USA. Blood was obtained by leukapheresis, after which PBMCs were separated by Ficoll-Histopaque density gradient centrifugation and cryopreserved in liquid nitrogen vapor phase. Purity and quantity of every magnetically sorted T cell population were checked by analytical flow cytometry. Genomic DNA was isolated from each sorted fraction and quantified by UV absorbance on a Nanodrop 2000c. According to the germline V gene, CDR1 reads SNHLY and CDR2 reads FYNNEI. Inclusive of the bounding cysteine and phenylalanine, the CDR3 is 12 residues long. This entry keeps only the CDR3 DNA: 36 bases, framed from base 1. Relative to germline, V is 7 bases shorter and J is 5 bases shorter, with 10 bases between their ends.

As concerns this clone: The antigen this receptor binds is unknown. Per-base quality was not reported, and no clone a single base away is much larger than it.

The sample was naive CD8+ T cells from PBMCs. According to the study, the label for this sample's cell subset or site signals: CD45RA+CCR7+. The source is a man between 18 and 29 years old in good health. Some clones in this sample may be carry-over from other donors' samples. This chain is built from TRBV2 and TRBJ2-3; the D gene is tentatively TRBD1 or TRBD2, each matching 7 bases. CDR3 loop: CASTGGGDTQYF. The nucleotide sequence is TGTGCCAGCACAGGGGGGGGAGATACGCAGTATTTT.